The following is a T cell receptor beta chain sequence with its context. This sample is part of a study of control samples from healthy donors and cancer patients. Sequencing used immunoSEQ multiplex PCR; TCRdb keeps in-frame clones, though not all of them. The table has more than 60,000 clones, almost 90% seen once. This receptor was obtained from a man in his sixties with colorectal cancer. Sequences were obtained from PBMCs.

CDR3 sequence reads: CAWRPGPDYEQYF. The CDR3 nucleotides read TGTGCCTGGAGGCCGGGACCCGACTACGAGCAGTACTTC. The chain recombines TRBV30 with TRBJ2-7; D assignment may be TRBD1 or TRBD2 (5 bases each). This CDR3 is built from 13 residues. Germline loops: CDR1 GTSNPN, CDR2 SVGIG (reference sequence). V lost 3 bases and J 3 bases, leaving 12 bases between the germline ends.